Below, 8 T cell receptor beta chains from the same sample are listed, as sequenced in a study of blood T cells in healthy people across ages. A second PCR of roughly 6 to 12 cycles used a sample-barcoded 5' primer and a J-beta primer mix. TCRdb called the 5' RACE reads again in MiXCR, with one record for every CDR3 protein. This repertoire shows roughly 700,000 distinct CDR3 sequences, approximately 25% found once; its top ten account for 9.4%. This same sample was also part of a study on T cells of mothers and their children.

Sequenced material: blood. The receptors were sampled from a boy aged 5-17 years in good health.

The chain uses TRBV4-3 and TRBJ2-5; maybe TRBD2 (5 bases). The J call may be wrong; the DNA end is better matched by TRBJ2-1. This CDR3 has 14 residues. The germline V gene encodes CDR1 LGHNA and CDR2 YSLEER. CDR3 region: CASSSQLVSNEQFF. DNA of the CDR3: TGCGCCAGCAGCTCACAACTAGTGAGCAATGAGCAGTTCTTC.

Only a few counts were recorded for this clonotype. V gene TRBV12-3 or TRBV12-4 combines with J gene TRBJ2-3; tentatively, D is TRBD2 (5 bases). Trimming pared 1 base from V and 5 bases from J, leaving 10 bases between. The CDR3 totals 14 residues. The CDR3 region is CASSLGRRVDTQYF. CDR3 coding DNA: TGTGCCAGCAGTTTAGGCCGGCGGGTAGATACGCAGTATTTT.

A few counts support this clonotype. CDR3 residues: CASSTGTPSYEQYF. For the CDR3, the DNA is TGTGCCAGCAGCACAGGGACTCCCTCCTACGAGCAGTACTTC. The chain joins TRBV12-3 or TRBV12-4 to TRBJ2-7; D is perhaps TRBD1 or TRBD2 (6 bases each). This CDR3 is built from 14 residues. V lost 6 bases and J lost 0, with 12 bases in between.

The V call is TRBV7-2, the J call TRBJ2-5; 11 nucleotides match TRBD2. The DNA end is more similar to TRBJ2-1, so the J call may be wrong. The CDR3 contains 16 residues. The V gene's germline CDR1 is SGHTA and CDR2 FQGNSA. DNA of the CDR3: TGTGCCAGCAGCTCCCCGACTAGCGGGGACGGCAATGAGCAGTTCTTC. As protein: CASSSPTSGDGNEQFF.

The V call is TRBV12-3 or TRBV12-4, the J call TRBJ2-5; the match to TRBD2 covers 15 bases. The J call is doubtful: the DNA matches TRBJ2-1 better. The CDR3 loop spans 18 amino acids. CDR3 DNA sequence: TGTGCCAGCAGTTTACGGACTAGCGGGAGGGCCTTATTCGATGAGCAGTTCTTC. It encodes CASSLRTSGRALFDEQFF.

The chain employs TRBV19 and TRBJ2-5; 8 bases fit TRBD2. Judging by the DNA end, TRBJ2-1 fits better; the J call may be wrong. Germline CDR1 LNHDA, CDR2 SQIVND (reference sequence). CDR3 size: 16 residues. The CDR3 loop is CASSIGVAGSDDEQFF. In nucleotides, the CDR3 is TGTGCCAGTAGTATCGGGGTAGCGGGATCGGACGATGAGCAGTTCTTC.

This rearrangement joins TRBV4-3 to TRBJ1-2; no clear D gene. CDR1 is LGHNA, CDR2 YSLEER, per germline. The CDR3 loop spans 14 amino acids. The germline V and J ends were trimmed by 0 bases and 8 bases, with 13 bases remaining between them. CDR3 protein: CASSQEAGLEGYTF. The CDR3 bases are TGCGCCAGCAGCCAAGAGGCCGGACTGGAGGGCTACACCTTC.

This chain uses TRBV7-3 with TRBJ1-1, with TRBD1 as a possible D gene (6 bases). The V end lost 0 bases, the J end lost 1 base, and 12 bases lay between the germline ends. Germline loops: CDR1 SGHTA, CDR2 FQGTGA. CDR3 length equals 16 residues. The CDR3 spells CASSLTGGGWNTEAFF. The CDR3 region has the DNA TGTGCCAGCAGCTTAACGGGAGGGGGTTGGAACACTGAAGCTTTCTTT. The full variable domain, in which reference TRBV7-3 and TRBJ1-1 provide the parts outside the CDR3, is GAGVSQTPSNKVTEKGKYVELRCDPISGHTALYWYRQSLGQGPEFLIYFQGTGAADDSGLPNDRFFAVRPEGSVSTLKIQRTERGDSAVYLCASSLTGGGWNTEAFFGQGTRLTVV.